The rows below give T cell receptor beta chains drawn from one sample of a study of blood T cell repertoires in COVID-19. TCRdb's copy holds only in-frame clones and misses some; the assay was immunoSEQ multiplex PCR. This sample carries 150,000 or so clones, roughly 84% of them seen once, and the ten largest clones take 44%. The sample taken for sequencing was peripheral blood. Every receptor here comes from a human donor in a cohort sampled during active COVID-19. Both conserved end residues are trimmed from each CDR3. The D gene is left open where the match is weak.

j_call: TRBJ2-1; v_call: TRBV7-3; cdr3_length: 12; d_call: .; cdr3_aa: ASSSSGTWGEQF
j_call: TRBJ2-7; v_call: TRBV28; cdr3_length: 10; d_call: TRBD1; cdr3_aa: ASSAGTGYRY
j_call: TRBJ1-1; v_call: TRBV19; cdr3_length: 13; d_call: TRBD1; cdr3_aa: ASSAGTGGNTEAF
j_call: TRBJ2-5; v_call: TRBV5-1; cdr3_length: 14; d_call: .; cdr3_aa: ASSLANTGQQETQY
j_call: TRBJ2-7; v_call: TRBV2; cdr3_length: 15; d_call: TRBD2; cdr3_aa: ASSSPGLAGGRYEQY
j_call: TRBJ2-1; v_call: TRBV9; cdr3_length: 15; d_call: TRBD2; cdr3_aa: ASSGTSGRASGDEQF
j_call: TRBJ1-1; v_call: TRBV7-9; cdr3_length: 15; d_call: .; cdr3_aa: ASSLGTQGLGNTEAF
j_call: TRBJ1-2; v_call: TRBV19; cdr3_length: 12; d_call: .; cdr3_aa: ASSPGQIFPGYT
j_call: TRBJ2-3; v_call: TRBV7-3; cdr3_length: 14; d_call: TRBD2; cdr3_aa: ASSAMTSGGRDTQY
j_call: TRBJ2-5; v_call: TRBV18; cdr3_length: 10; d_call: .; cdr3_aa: ASSPSQETQY
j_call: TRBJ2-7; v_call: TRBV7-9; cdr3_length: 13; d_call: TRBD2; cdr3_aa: ASSLAAGGSYEQY
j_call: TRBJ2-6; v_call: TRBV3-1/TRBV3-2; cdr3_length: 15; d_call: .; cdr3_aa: ASSHPSTGFGANVLT
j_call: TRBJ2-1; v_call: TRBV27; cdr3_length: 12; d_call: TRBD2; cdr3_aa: ASSRAGVWNEQF
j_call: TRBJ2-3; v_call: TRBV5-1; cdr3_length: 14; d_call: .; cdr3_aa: ASSLNQRTGTDTQY
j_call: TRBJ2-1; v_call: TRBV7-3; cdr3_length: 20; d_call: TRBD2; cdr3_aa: ASSLTLSSRFRSGTSRHEQF
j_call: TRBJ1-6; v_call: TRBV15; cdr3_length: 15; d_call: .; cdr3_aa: ATSRGTGGFIGSPLH
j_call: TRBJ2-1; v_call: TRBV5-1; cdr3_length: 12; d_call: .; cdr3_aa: ASSFRGTYNEQF
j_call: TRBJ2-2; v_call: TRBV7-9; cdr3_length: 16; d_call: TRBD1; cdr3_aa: ASSLPKDRGDAPGELF
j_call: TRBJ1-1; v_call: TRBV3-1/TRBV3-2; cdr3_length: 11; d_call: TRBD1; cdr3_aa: ASSPHRGAGAF
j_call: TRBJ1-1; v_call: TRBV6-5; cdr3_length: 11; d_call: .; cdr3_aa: ASSYWQNTEAF
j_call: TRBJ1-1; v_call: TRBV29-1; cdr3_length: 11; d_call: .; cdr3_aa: SAQTTLNTEAF
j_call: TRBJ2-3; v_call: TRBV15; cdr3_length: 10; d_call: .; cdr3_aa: ATREVGDTQY
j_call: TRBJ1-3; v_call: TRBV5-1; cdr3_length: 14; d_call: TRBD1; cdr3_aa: ASSLGGQASGNTIY
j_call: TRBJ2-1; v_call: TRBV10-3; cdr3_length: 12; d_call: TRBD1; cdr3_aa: AISAGTGMNEQF
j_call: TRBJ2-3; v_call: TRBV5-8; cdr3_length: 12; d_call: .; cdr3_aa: ASSLGQITDTQY
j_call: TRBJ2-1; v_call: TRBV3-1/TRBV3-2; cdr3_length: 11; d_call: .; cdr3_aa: ASSQAPASGQF
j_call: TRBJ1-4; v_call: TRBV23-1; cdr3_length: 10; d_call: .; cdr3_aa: ASKNRDEKLF
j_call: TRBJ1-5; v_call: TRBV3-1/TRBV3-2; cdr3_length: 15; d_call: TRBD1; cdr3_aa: ASSQGVRGQSNQPQH
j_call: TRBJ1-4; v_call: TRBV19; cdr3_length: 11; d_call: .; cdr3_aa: ASSRGTNEKLF
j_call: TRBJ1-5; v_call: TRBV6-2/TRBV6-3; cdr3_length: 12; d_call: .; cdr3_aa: ASSLSGGDQPQH
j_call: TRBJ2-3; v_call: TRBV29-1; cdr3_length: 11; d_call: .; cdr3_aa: SVVDGGTDTQY
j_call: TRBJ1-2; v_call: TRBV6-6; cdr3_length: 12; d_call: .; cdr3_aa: ASSYRGQNYGYT
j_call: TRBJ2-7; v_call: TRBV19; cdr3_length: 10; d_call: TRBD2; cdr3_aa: ASRGGRYEQY
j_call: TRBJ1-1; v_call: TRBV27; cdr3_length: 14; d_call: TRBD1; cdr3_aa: ASSLSGTGVSTEAF
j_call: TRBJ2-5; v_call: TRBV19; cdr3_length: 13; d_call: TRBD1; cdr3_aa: ASSETGGGGETQY
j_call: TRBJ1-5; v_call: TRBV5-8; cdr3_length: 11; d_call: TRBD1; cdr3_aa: ASSWGQPQPQH
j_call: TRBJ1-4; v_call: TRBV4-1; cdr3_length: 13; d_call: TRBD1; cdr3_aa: ASSQGGTGGEKLF
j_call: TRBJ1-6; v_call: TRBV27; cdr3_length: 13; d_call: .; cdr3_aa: ASSFGYTGDSPLH
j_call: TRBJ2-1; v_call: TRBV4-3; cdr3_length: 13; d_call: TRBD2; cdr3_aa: ASSHLTSGGDEQF
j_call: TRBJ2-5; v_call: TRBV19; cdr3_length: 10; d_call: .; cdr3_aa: ASSSGWETQY
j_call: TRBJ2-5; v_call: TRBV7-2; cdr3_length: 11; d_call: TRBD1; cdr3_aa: ASSRTGDETQY
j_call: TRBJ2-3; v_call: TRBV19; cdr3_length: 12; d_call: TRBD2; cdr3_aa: ASRLAGSTDTQY
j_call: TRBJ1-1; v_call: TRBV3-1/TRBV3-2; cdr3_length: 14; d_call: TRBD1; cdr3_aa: ASSPLHRGARTEAF
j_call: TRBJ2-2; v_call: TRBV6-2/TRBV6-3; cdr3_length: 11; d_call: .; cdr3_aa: ASSLTRTGELF
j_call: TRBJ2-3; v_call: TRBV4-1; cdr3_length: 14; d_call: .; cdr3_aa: ASSQDRGSGTDTQY
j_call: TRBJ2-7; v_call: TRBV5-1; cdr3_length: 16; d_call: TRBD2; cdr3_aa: ASSLASGGHTISYEQY
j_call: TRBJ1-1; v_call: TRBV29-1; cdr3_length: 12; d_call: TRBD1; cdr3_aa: SVAVQGASTEAF
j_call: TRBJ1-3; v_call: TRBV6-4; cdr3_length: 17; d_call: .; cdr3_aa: ASRRGHPKYVNSGNTIY
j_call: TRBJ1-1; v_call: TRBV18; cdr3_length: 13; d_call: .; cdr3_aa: ASSPNQGRGTEAF
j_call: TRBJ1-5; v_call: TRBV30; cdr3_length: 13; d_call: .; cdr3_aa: AWSRRGRWNQPQH
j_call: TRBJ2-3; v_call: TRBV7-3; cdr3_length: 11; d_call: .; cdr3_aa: ASSMTTTDTQY
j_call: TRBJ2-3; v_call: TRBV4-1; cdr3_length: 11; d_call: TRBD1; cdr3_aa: ASSLDGQGEQY
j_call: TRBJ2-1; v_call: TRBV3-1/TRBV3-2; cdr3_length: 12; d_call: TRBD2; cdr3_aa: ASALAGPYNEQF
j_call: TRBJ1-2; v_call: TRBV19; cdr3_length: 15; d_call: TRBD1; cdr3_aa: ASSPDRGDYSNYGYT
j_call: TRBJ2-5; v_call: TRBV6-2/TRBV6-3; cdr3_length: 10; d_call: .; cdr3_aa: ASSKAGETQY
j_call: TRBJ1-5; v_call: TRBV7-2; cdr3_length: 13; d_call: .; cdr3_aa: ASSANGGGGQPQH
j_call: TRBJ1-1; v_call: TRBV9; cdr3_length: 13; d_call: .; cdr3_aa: ASSALNGRNTEAF
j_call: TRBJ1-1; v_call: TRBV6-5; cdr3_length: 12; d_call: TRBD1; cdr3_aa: ASRGDRLNTEAF
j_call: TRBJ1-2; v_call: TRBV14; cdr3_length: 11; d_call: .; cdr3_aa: ASSLPGGNGYT
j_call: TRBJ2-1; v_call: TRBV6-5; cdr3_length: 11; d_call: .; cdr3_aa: ASSPLRVGEQF